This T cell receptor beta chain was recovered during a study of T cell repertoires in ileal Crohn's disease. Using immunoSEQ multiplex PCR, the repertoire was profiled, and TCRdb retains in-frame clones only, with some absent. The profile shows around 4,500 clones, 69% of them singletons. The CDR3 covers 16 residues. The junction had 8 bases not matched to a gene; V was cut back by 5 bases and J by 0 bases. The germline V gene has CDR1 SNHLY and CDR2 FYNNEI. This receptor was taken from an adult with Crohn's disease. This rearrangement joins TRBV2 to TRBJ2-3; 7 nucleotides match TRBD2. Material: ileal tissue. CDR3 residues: CASSLPSGVSTDTQYF. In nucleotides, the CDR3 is TGTGCCAGCAGTCTCCCCAGCGGGGTTAGCACAGATACGCAGTATTTT.